The rows below give T cell receptor beta chains drawn from one sample of a study of cytomegalovirus exposure and HLA in healthy donors. Data came from immunoSEQ multiplex PCR; TCRdb stores just in-frame clones and leaves some out. Here the sample spans about 120,000 clones, more than 75% being singletons. The sequenced sample was PBMCs. The receptors here all came from a woman aged 30 to 39 in good health and CMV-seronegative. Both conserved end residues are part of each CDR3. Each record gives: V gene, D gene, CDR3 protein. The D gene is left open where the match is weak.

>TRBV5-6|-
CASSFLLGQPQHF
>TRBV11-2|TRBD1
CASSLSADRVYEQYF
>TRBV2|TRBD2
CATRTPGAGGYNEQFF
>TRBV6-6|TRBD1
CASSTGGLDQPQHF
>TRBV7-2|TRBD1
CASSSGTGDGDEQYF
>TRBV27|-
CASSPRRQSSYEQYF
>TRBV18|-
CASSPPGRNGYTF
>TRBV5-1|TRBD2
CASSSRGGAGETQYF
>TRBV4-3|TRBD1
CASSQGAGGANTGELFF
>TRBV27|TRBD1
CASRLGQAYGYTF
>TRBV11-2|TRBD1
CASSLDRGQETQYF
>TRBV10-3|TRBD2
CAIRGTSGGPDTQYF
>TRBV6-5|-
CASRHSRERGTEAFF
>TRBV7-6|-
CASSFPPGQRNTEAFF
>TRBV9|-
CASSEAGGELFF
>TRBV5-6|-
CASSLVAGQNTEAFF
>TRBV7-3|-
CASSETGDTEAFF
>TRBV4-1|-
CASSQGSGVNTQYF
>TRBV18|TRBD1
CASSRTGITGELFF
>TRBV5-4|-
CASSLVGGSYEQYF
>TRBV15|-
CATARGAPGEAFF
>TRBV4-3|TRBD2
CASSQGLAGGPYEQYF
>TRBV29-1|-
CSGGLARGTDTQYF
>TRBV6-5|-
CASGGVSTDTQYF
>TRBV6-5|TRBD1
CASSYRTGAGELFF
>TRBV5-1|-
CASSSQETQYF
>TRBV30|TRBD2
CAWSRLAGGPYEQYF
>TRBV19|-
CASSIAGEQYF
>TRBV13|TRBD2
CASSLAGGPTQYF
>TRBV6-5|TRBD1
CASSKKGTGVSPLHF
>TRBV7-8|TRBD1
CASSPRSRTGYSYDYTF
>TRBV4-2|-
CASSQGGGSETQYF
>TRBV6-1|TRBD1
CASSEHGTGRPYYNEQFF
>TRBV5-1|TRBD2
CASSGLAGGAETQYF
>TRBV5-5|TRBD2
CASSFSPGRDDEQFF
>TRBV18|-
CAGGFSLNEQFF
>TRBV2|-
CASNRARDPYEQYF
>TRBV2|-
CASRDSRSSYNEQFF
>TRBV5-1|-
CASSLLGRPENTEAFF
>TRBV5-4|-
CASSLEGLYTGELFF
>TRBV9|-
CASSVGLGTYEQYF
>TRBV4-1|TRBD1
CASSDDRENTEAFF
>TRBV4-3|TRBD1
CASSRGQGANEQYF
>TRBV7-9|TRBD2
CASSFTSGPSYEQYF
>TRBV27|-
CASSSSGDDPLGELFF
>TRBV21-1|-
CASSKDGGEDEAFF
>TRBV29-1|TRBD1
CSALTGTGGGLEAFF
>TRBV5-4|TRBD2
CASSLAGGSSYNEQFF
>TRBV4-2|TRBD1
CASSLTGQLGTEAFF
>TRBV19|TRBD2
CASTQTPGLAPRELFF